Following are 5 T cell receptor beta chains from one sample sequenced in a study of cytomegalovirus exposure and HLA in healthy donors. A multiplex PCR was run with 60 Vbeta primers and 13 Jbeta primers. Measured with immunoSEQ multiplex PCR; TCRdb has only the in-frame clones, and not every one. The sample lists under 200,000 clones; approximately 81% were seen once. The sample consisted of PBMCs. All receptors derive from a woman younger than 30 in good health and CMV-seropositive.

This clone was found once. This chain links TRBV13 with TRBJ2-1, with D possibly being TRBD1 (6 bases). V lost 0 bases and J lost 4, with 10 bases in between. The germline gives CDR1 PRHDT, CDR2 FYEKMQ (reference sequence). CDR3 length: 15 residues. CDR3 nucleotide sequence: TGTGCCAGCAGCTTAGGGGGGGCCGCTTACAATGAGCAGTTCTTC. Protein sequence: CASSLGGAAYNEQFF.

In the case of this clone: The junction departs from germline at one end; a sequencing error may be responsible. The chain combines TRBV5-1 with TRBJ1-2, with 8 bases that match TRBD1. Germline CDR1 SGHRS, CDR2 YFSETQ. The CDR3 contains 15 residues. This CDR3 is CASTLQAGGIYGYTF. The CDR3 nucleotides read TGCGCCAGCACCTTGCAGGCAGGGGGCATATATGGCTACACCTTC.

V is TRBV5-4 and J is TRBJ1-2; 8 bases match TRBD1. V shed 4 bases and J 4 bases; nucleotides not matched to a gene: 6. Germline-derived CDR1 and CDR2 are SGHNT and YYREEE (reference sequence). The CDR3 consists of 14 residues. In DNA, the CDR3 is TGTGCCAGCAGCCAGCGACAGGGGACCTATGGCTACACCTTC. Residues: CASSQRQGTYGYTF.

This clone has a handful of counts. This sequence joins TRBV7-2 and TRBJ1-3; D may be TRBD1 (6 bases). Germline V gene sequence: CDR1 SGHTA, CDR2 FQGNSA. This CDR3 region has 14 residues. Trimming removed 5 bases at V and 2 bases at J, with 10 bases between. The CDR3 here is CASSNRQAGNTIYF. Written as DNA, the CDR3 is TGTGCCAGCAGCAACAGACAGGCTGGAAACACCATATATTTT.

The chain combines TRBV7-8 with TRBJ2-3; possibly TRBD2 for D (5 bases). The CDR3 contains 15 residues. V dropped 0 bases and J dropped 0 bases, with 7 bases sitting between them. The germline gives CDR1 SGHVS, CDR2 FQNEAQ. The chain's CDR3 is CASSLAGASTDTQYF. The CDR3 bases are TGTGCCAGCAGCTTAGCGGGAGCTAGCACAGATACGCAGTATTTT.